This T cell receptor beta chain was sequenced in a study of blood T cell repertoires in COVID-19. The overall study: Both acute and convalescent COVID-19 samples were obtained from the United States, Italy and Spain. PBMCs, B-cell-depleted T cells, or T cells were the source of the cDNA or gDNA that made up the material.

Between the trimmed V and J ends, which lost 7 bases and 5 bases, there was a span of 14 bases. This CDR3 spans 13 amino acids. The V gene's germline CDR1 is SGHDN and CDR2 FVKESK. Clones were sequenced by immunoSEQ multiplex PCR, and TCRdb holds only the in-frame ones, with some missing. Of 110,000 or so clones listed, 80% to 90% are singletons. Sequencing was carried out using peripheral blood. The V gene is TRBV14, the J gene TRBJ1-1; D is undetermined. This sequence was found in a man between 65 and 85 years old with active or convalescent COVID-19. CDR3 in DNA: TGTGCCAGCAAGAGGGCGTCACTGACTGAAGCTTTCTTT. This translates into CASKRASLTEAFF.